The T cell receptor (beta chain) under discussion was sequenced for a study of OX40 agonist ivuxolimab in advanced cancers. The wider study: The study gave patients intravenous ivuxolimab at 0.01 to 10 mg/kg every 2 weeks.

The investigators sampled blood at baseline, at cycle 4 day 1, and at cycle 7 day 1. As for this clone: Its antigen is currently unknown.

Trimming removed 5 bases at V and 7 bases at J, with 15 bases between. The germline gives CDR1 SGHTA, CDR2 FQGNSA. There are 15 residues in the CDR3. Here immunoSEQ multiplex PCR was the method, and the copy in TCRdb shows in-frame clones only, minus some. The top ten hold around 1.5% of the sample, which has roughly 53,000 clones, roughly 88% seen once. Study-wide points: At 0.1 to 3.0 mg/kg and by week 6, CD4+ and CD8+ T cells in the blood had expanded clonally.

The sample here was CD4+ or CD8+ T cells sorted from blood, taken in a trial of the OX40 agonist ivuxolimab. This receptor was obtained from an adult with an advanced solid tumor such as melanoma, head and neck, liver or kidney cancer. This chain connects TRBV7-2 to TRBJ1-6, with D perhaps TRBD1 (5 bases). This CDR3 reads CASSIRGSGNSPLHF. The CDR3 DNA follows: TGTGCCAGCAGCATCCGGGGGTCAGGGAATTCACCCCTCCACTTT.